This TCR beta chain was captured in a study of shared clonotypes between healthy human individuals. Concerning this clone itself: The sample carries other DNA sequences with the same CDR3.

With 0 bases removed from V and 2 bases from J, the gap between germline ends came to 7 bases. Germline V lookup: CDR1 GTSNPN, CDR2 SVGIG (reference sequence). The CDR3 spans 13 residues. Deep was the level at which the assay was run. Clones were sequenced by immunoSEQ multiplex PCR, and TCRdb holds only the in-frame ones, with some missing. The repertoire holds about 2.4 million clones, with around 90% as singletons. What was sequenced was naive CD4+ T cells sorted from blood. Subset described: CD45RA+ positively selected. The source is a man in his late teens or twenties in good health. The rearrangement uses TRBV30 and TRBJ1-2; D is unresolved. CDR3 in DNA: TGTGCCTGGAGTGTAGGCAGGAACTATGGCTACACCTTC. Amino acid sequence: CAWSVGRNYGYTF.